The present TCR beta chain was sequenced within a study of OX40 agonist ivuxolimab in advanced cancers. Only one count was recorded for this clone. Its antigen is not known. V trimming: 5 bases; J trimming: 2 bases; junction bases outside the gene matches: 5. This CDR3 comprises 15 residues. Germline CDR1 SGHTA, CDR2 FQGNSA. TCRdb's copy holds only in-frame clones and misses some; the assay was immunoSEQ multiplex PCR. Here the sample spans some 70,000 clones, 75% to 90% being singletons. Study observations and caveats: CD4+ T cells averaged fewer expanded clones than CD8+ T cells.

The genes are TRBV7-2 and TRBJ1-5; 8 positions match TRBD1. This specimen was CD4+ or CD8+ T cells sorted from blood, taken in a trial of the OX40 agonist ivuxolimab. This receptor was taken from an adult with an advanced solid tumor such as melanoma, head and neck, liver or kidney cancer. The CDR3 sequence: CASSPDREGNQPQHF. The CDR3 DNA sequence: TGTGCCAGCAGCCCGGACAGGGAGGGCAATCAGCCCCAGCATTTT.